The clone carrying this T cell receptor beta chain appeared many times. Time point noted: newly diagnosed GD, antithyroid drugs for less than 3 months. After RNA was extracted from PBMCs, the TCR library was made from it. These data are taken from a study of regulatory T cells in long-lasting Graves disease. Construction of TCR beta libraries relied on iRepertoire HTBI primers and on Arm-PCR targeting CDR3 regions. TCRdb reanalysed the multiplex PCR reads using MiXCR and keeps one entry per CDR3 protein. The table shows 360,000 or so distinct CDR3 sequences, with roughly 17% occurring only once. Germline V gives CDR1 DFQATT, CDR2 SNEGSKA (reference sequence). Losses at the gene ends were 1 base for V and 4 bases for J; bases not matched to a gene: 2. The CDR3 length is 14 residues. In addition, the sample was reused for a study of T cells in Graves' hyperthyroidism and ophthalmopathy. That study adds: Among thyroid clonotypes expanded above 0.001, most also appeared in blood.

V and J are TRBV20-1 and TRBJ2-1; 9 positions match TRBD2. Sequences were derived from peripheral blood mononuclear cells (PBMCs), sampled at new diagnosis, from a patient treated with antithyroid drugs. The TCR comes from a woman aged 18-29 years with Graves disease. CDR3 DNA sequence: TGCAGTGCTAGAGGACTAGCGGAATACAATGAGCAGTTCTTC. Encoded protein: CSARGLAEYNEQFF.